These 9 T cell receptor beta chains share one sample of origin, sequenced in a study of T cells in Graves' hyperthyroidism and ophthalmopathy. Amplified TCR beta CDR3 regions came from RNA transcripts. The study used the HTBI primer set for a first-round RT-PCR of the TCR CDR3. TCRdb reprocessed the multiplex PCR reads with MiXCR, giving one entry per CDR3 protein. The sample yields around 280,000 distinct CDR3 sequences, 10% to 15% seen once. Sequencing input: blood. The receptors shown here come from a woman between 25 and 40 years old with Graves' hyperthyroidism that later progressed to Graves' ophthalmopathy.

This clonotype was counted at least ten times. The gene calls are TRBV11-2 and TRBJ2-5; D is unclear. CDR1 and CDR2 (germline): SGHAT, FQNNGV. Deletions cut 0 bases from V and 2 bases from J, with 4 bases between. This CDR3 contains 13 residues. The CDR3 is CASSLDGQETQYF. Here the CDR3 DNA reads TGTGCCAGCAGCTTAGATGGGCAAGAGACCCAGTACTTC.

This clonotype was seen many times. V gene TRBV5-8 combines with J gene TRBJ2-3; a possible D gene is TRBD1 (6 bases). Looked up from germline, CDR1 is SGHTS and CDR2 is YDEGEE. CDR3 length equals 12 residues. Trimming removed 5 bases at V and 8 bases at J, with 12 bases between. The CDR3 nucleotides are TGTGCCAGCAGAAGGACAGAGAGTACGCAGTATTTT. It translates to CASRRTESTQYF.

In the case of this clonotype: One end of the junction fails to match germline, which may point to a read error. This chain links TRBV30 with TRBJ1-1; no firm D call. The CDR3 extends over 13 amino acids. Germline V CDR1 and CDR2: GTSNPN, SVGIG (reference sequence). CDR3 sequence reads: CAWSVIRYTEALF. CDR3 nucleotide sequence: TGTGCCTGGAGCGTAATACGGTACACTGAAGCTCTCTTT.

This clonotype was counted only a few times. The chain has TRBV7-2 and TRBJ2-7; D is tentatively TRBD1 or TRBD2 (5 bases each). This CDR3 comprises 15 residues. V lost 1 base, J lost 2 bases, and 12 bases lay in between. The germline V gene has CDR1 SGHTA and CDR2 FQGNSA. This CDR3 reads CASSLVPLGAYEQYF. The CDR3 bases are TGTGCCAGCAGCTTAGTCCCGTTGGGGGCCTACGAGCAGTACTTC.

This clonotype was counted ten times or more. The V and J genes are TRBV18 and TRBJ1-1, with D possibly being TRBD1 (5 bases). Germline loops: CDR1 KGHSH, CDR2 LQKENI. The CDR3 is made up of 15 amino acids. V lost 5 bases and J 3 bases, leaving 16 bases between the germline ends. CDR3 protein: CASSFGAGSHTEAFF. DNA of the CDR3: TGTGCCAGCTCATTCGGGGCAGGTTCCCACACTGAAGCTTTCTTT.

This clonotype showed up many times. V usage is TRBV27 and J usage is TRBJ2-1; 9 bases fit TRBD1. CDR1 and CDR2 (germline): MNHEY, SMNVEV (reference sequence). The CDR3 loop spans 16 amino acids. The V segment lost 8 bases and the J segment 2 bases; nucleotides outside the gene matches: 10. The chain's CDR3 is CASQVWGQGTYNEQFF. DNA of the CDR3: TGTGCCAGCCAGGTGTGGGGACAGGGAACCTACAATGAGCAGTTCTTC.

This clonotype was observed a handful of times. The chain links TRBV4-3 to TRBJ1-1; D call uncertain. The CDR3 covers 15 residues. V shed 2 bases and J shed 3 bases, with 13 bases lying between them. Germline V gene lookup returns CDR1 LGHNA and CDR2 YSLEER. The CDR3 DNA reads as TGCGCCAGCAGCCAATCGGGGAGTGGGTACACTGAAGCTTTCTTT. Amino acid sequence: CASSQSGSGYTEAFF.

This clonotype was seen only a few times. The V and J genes are TRBV6-2 or TRBV6-3 and TRBJ2-1, with 7 nucleotides matching TRBD2. CDR1 MNHEY and CDR2 SVGEGT come from the germline V gene. After removal of 7 bases from V and 4 bases from J, the junction contained 13 bases not matched to a gene. The CDR3 contains 16 residues. The CDR3 DNA reads as TGTGCCAGCACGCGGTTGGGAACTAGCGCATACAATGAGCAGTTCTTC. It yields the protein CASTRLGTSAYNEQFF.

This clonotype occurred many times. The rearrangement joins TRBV6-1 to TRBJ2-3; D gene uncertain. The germline V and J ends were trimmed by 3 bases and 2 bases, with 3 bases remaining between them. The CDR3 has 12 amino acids. Germline V gene lookup returns CDR1 MNHNS and CDR2 SASEGT. Here the CDR3 DNA reads TGTGCCAGCAGTGATTACACAGATACGCAGTATTTT. It yields the protein CASSDYTDTQYF.